This T cell receptor beta chain was identified during a study of blood T cell repertoires in COVID-19. Looking at the study overall: The origin of the acute and convalescent COVID-19 samples was the United States, Italy and Spain.

The V gene lost 1 base and the J gene lost 7 bases, with 7 bases spanning the gap. The CDR3 length is 12 residues. Germline CDR1 reads SGHTA; CDR2 reads FQGNSA. Recruits, aged about 18 to 100 years, lived in 24 US areas. Method: immunoSEQ multiplex PCR; TCRdb's copy keeps in-frame clones and lacks some. The sample has about 180,000 clones, 70% to 85% seen once. The sequenced sample was PBMCs or T cells enriched from blood (not recorded which). This chain connects TRBV7-2 to TRBJ1-1, with D uncertain. This receptor was identified in a woman aged 50 to 65 who had recovered from COVID-19. CDR3 DNA: TGTGCCAGCAGCTTAGGTGCCTATGAAGCTTTCTTT. It encodes CASSLGAYEAFF. Together with reference TRBV7-2 and TRBJ1-1, the CDR3 gives the full variable domain: GAGVSQSPSNKVTEKGKDVELRCDPISGHTALYWYRQSLGQGLEFLIYFQGNSAPDKSGLPSDRFSAERTGGSVSTLTIQRTQQEDSAVYLCASSLGAYEAFFGQGTRLTVV.